Below are 31 T cell receptor beta chains sequenced from a single sample in a study of cytomegalovirus exposure and HLA in healthy donors. Use of 60 Vbeta and 13 Jbeta primers characterized the PCR. Repertoires were generated with immunoSEQ multiplex PCR, while TCRdb's copy carries only in-frame clones and drops some. The repertoire has approximately 160,000 clones, 84% of them found once; the top ten carry 4.8%. Sequenced input: PBMCs. The receptors shown here come from a girl aged 10-17 years in good health and CMV-seropositive.

This clone was observed a handful of times. The chain joins TRBV10-1 to TRBJ2-3; perhaps TRBD2 as D (6 bases). Germline CDR1 reads WNHNN; CDR2 reads SYGVQD (reference sequence). V lost 2 bases and J 2 bases, leaving 14 bases between the germline ends. This CDR3 comprises 16 residues. The CDR3 here is CASSERPRGYTDTQYF. The DNA of the CDR3 is TGCGCCAGCAGTGAGAGGCCGCGGGGTTACACAGATACGCAGTATTTT.

This rearrangement joins TRBV5-4 to TRBJ2-7, with D perhaps matching TRBD2 (5 bases). V was clipped by 0 bases and J by 5 bases, with 9 bases between them. CDR3 length equals 13 residues. The V gene's germline CDR1 is SGHNT and CDR2 YYREEE (reference sequence). CDR3: CASSLAGVDEQYF. The CDR3 DNA follows: TGTGCCAGCAGCTTGGCCGGGGTCGACGAGCAGTACTTC.

The rearrangement links TRBV5-6 to TRBJ1-1; 8 bases align to TRBD1. The germline V gene encodes CDR1 SGHDT and CDR2 YYEEEE. With V trimmed by 5 bases and J by 3 bases, 6 bases remained unmatched. The CDR3 totals 14 residues. CDR3 bases: TGTGCCAGCAGGAGGACAGGGCGGGACACTGAAGCTTTCTTT. The encoded protein is CASRRTGRDTEAFF.

The chain employs TRBV9 and TRBJ2-3; D gene uncertain. Trimming removed 4 bases from V and 1 base from J, with 10 bases in between. Germline V lookup: CDR1 SGDLS, CDR2 YYNGEE. The CDR3 covers 14 residues. As DNA, the CDR3 is TGTGCCAGCAGCTTACAGAGTCGCACAGATACGCAGTATTTT. This translates into CASSLQSRTDTQYF.

This chain joins TRBV2 and TRBJ1-2; the D is unclear. Trimming removed 8 bases from V and 0 bases from J, with 7 bases in between. Germline V lookup: CDR1 SNHLY, CDR2 FYNNEI. The CDR3 covers 12 residues. As DNA, the CDR3 is TGTGCCAGCGCCGACACTAACTATGGCTACACCTTC. Protein: CASADTNYGYTF.

A single count supports this clone. The chain recombines TRBV11-2 with TRBJ1-2; TRBD1 matches at 11 bases. Germline lookup yields CDR1 SGHAT and CDR2 FQNNGV. This CDR3 is 16 amino acids long. V gave up 4 bases and J gave up 5 bases; unmatched junction bases: 9. CDR3 residues: CASSSPRDRGKYGYTF. CDR3 coding DNA: TGTGCCAGCAGCTCACCGCGGGACAGGGGGAAGTATGGCTACACCTTC.

As DNA, the CDR3 is TGTGCCAGTAGTATTTTAATAACAGGTTTTCTATCCGAGGAGGGCTACACCTTC. The encoded protein is CASSILITGFLSEEGYTF. This chain links TRBV19 with TRBJ1-2; D perhaps matches TRBD1 (5 bases). The germline V and J ends were trimmed by 3 bases and 8 bases, with 28 bases remaining between them. The CDR3 totals 18 residues. Germline CDR1 is LNHDA and CDR2 is SQIVND (reference sequence).

V and J are TRBV9 and TRBJ1-1; D gene ambiguous. Trimming left V 0 bases short and J 6 bases short, with 9 bases between. Germline V gene lookup returns CDR1 SGDLS and CDR2 YYNGEE. CDR3 size: 13 residues. In DNA, the CDR3 is TGTGCCAGCAGCGTAGCTGGGAGAGCTGAAGCTTTCTTT. Amino acids: CASSVAGRAEAFF.

The V call is TRBV19, the J call TRBJ2-1; 9 bases are shared with TRBD2. Per germline, CDR1 LNHDA and CDR2 SQIVND (reference sequence). The CDR3 sequence is 16 residues long. The junction had 6 bases not matched to a gene; V was cut back by 3 bases and J by 3 bases. This chain's CDR3 is CASSIDGSGGYNEQFF. In DNA form, the CDR3 reads TGTGCCAGTAGTATCGATGGTAGCGGGGGCTACAATGAGCAGTTCTTC.

This clone has only one observation. The rearrangement links TRBV7-9 to TRBJ1-1; 9 nucleotides align to TRBD1. Germline V lookup: CDR1 SEHNR, CDR2 FQNEAQ (reference sequence). V shed 5 bases and J 3 bases; nucleotides not matched to a gene: 10. The CDR3 contains 16 residues. The CDR3 here is CASSPRRDRVDTEAFF. Written as DNA, the CDR3 is TGTGCCAGCAGCCCGAGGCGGGACAGGGTAGACACTGAAGCTTTCTTT.

The V gene is TRBV15, the J gene TRBJ1-4; 8 nucleotides align to TRBD1. Germline trimming cut 0 bases from V and 6 bases from J; bases unmatched to any gene: 6. Germline V gives CDR1 LNHNV, CDR2 YYDKDF (reference sequence). The CDR3 has 16 amino acids. The CDR3 protein is CATSRDIGGQDEKLFF. The DNA of the CDR3 is TGTGCCACCAGCAGAGATATCGGGGGACAGGATGAAAAACTGTTTTTT.

This chain joins TRBV5-1 and TRBJ2-3; no firm D call. CDR1 is SGHRS, CDR2 YFSETQ, per germline. The V end was cut by 0 bases, the J end by 0 bases, with 8 bases between. The CDR3 has 15 amino acids. The CDR3, as DNA: TGCGCCAGCAGCTTGGAGACACCTAGCACAGATACGCAGTATTTT. Its protein is CASSLETPSTDTQYF.

The chain recombines TRBV30 with TRBJ1-2, with D uncertain. The CDR3 is made up of 11 amino acids. The germline V and J ends were trimmed by 3 bases and 7 bases, with 9 bases remaining between them. Germline CDR1 is GTSNPN and CDR2 is SVGIG (reference sequence). The DNA for the CDR3 is TGTGCCTGGAGAGGAGTAGGTGGCTACACCTTC. This translates into CAWRGVGGYTF.

V is TRBV7-2 and J is TRBJ2-5; D call uncertain. The assigned J gene may be wrong: the sequence end matches TRBJ2-7 better. CDR3 length: 13 residues. Per germline, CDR1 SGHTA and CDR2 FQGNSA. In DNA form, the CDR3 reads TGTGCCAGCAGCTCCCGGGTTAACTACGAGCAGTACTTC. Protein product: CASSSRVNYEQYF.

The chain recombines TRBV29-1 with TRBJ1-2; 8 bases agree with TRBD1. There are 19 residues in the CDR3. CDR1 SQVTM and CDR2 ANQGSEA come from the germline V gene. V shed 2 bases and J 0 bases; nucleotides not matched to a gene: 17. For the CDR3, the DNA is TGCAGCGTTGAACCCTCCCCCCCCCAGGACAGGGAGTCTAACTATGGCTACACCTTC. It specifies CSVEPSPPQDRESNYGYTF.

The sample holds one count of this clone. The V gene is TRBV11-3, the J gene TRBJ1-6, with TRBD1 matching 8 bases. The CDR3 runs to 15 residues. Germline V lookup: CDR1 SGHNT, CDR2 YENEEA. The trim removed 5 bases at V and 7 bases at J, leaving 7 bases unmatched. This CDR3 reads CASSLGQGANSPLHF. The CDR3 nucleotides read TGTGCCAGCAGCCTCGGACAGGGAGCAAATTCACCCCTCCACTTT.

The rearrangement links TRBV6-5 to TRBJ2-6, with D hard to call. Trimming shortened V by 3 bases and J by 0 bases, and 6 bases separated the two germline ends. The CDR3 runs 15 residues. Germline V gives CDR1 MNHEY, CDR2 SVGAGI. The CDR3 sequence is CASSYGDSGANVLTF. The CDR3 nucleotides are TGTGCCAGCAGTTATGGAGACTCTGGGGCCAACGTCCTGACTTTC.

The V gene is TRBV11-3, the J gene TRBJ1-6; 8 bases map to TRBD1. Germline assignment: CDR1 SGHNT and CDR2 YENEEA. V shed 6 bases and J 2 bases; nucleotides not matched to a gene: 6. CDR3 length equals 16 residues. CDR3 coding DNA: TGTGCCAGCAGACCCGGGACAGGACCCTATAATTCACCCCTCCACTTT. Translation: CASRPGTGPYNSPLHF.

The chain has TRBV7-2 and TRBJ2-5; 7 nucleotides agree with TRBD1. Looked up from germline, CDR1 is SGHTA and CDR2 is FQGNSA. This CDR3 is built from 15 residues. The V gene end was trimmed by 5 bases and the J gene end by 3 bases; junction bases not matched to a gene: 9. The CDR3 bases are TGTGCCAGCAGCACACGCAGGGGGTCCGAAGAGACCCAGTACTTC. This encodes CASSTRRGSEETQYF.

This chain uses TRBV6-1 with TRBJ2-3; 7 bases are a match to TRBD1. CDR3 size: 14 residues. The germline V gene encodes CDR1 MNHNS and CDR2 SASEGT. The V gene end was trimmed by 6 bases and the J gene end by 2 bases; junction bases not matched to a gene: 5. The CDR3, as DNA: TGTGCCAGCAGGGGACAGACGACCACAGATACGCAGTATTTT. It codes for CASRGQTTTDTQYF.

DNA for the CDR3: TGTGCCAGCAGCGCGGGGGGCTACGGCGAAAAACTGTTTTTT. It translates to CASSAGGYGEKLFF. The chain is built from TRBV7-6 and TRBJ1-4; possible D gene TRBD1, 6 bases. V was pared by 5 bases and J by 8 bases, with 15 bases between. Germline V gene sequence: CDR1 SGHVS, CDR2 FNYEAQ. CDR3 length: 14 amino acids.

This clone was observed once. The CDR3 region is CASSLGGGFNYGYTF. CDR3 nucleotide sequence: TGTGCCAGCAGCTTAGGCGGGGGCTTTAACTATGGCTACACCTTC. V gene TRBV7-8 combines with J gene TRBJ1-2; a possible D gene is TRBD1 (6 bases). The CDR3 contains 15 residues. Germline assignment: CDR1 SGHVS and CDR2 FQNEAQ. Trimming shortened V by 1 base and J by 1 base, and 10 bases separated the two germline ends.

In DNA form, the CDR3 reads TGTGCCAGCAGGCTAGCGGGTGGTGAGACCCAGTACTTC. It is translated as CASRLAGGETQYF. The chain links TRBV6-5 to TRBJ2-5; 8 bases line up with TRBD2. The V gene end was trimmed by 6 bases and the J gene end by 5 bases; junction bases not matched to a gene: 5. There are 13 residues in the CDR3. Germline V lookup: CDR1 MNHEY, CDR2 SVGAGI.

V usage is TRBV7-9 and J usage is TRBJ1-1; no clear D gene. Germline CDR1 and CDR2: SEHNR and FQNEAQ (reference sequence). The CDR3 is 14 residues long. Deletions cut 1 base from V and 7 bases from J, with 13 bases between. CDR3 DNA sequence: TGTGCCAGCAGCTTAGAAGGAGGGTTTCTTGAAGCTTTCTTT. It encodes CASSLEGGFLEAFF. The whole variable domain, filled in from reference TRBV7-9 and TRBJ1-1, reads DTGVSQNPRHKITKRGQNVTFRCDPISEHNRLYWYRQTLGQGPEFLTYFQNEAQLEKSRLLSDRFSAERPKGSFSTLEIQRTEQGDSAMYLCASSLEGGFLEAFFGQGTRLTVV.

The gene calls are TRBV7-3 and TRBJ2-2; 9 bases align to TRBD2. V was pared by 7 bases and J by 3 bases, with 9 bases of the junction left unmatched. The CDR3 loop spans 16 amino acids. The germline V gene has CDR1 SGHTA and CDR2 FQGTGA. The CDR3 DNA sequence: TGTGCCAGCACCAAACCCGCTAGCGGGGACACCGGGGAGCTGTTTTTT. Translation gives CASTKPASGDTGELFF.

This chain joins TRBV5-6 and TRBJ1-4, with 7 bases fitting TRBD1. The V gene end was trimmed by 4 bases and the J gene end by 11 bases; junction bases not matched to a gene: 5. Per germline, CDR1 SGHDT and CDR2 YYEEEE. The CDR3 extends over 12 amino acids. The chain's CDR3 is CASSTRQGKLFF. CDR3 nucleotides: TGTGCCAGCAGCACTCGACAGGGCAAACTGTTTTTT.

The chain links TRBV7-2 to TRBJ1-5; TRBD1 is a possible D gene (5 bases). Trimming removed 4 bases from V and 9 bases from J, with 10 bases in between. The germline V gene encodes CDR1 SGHTA and CDR2 FQGNSA. The CDR3 consists of 12 residues. DNA for the CDR3: TGTGCCAGCAGCTCGTCAGGGTGGCCCCAGCATTTT. This sequence encodes CASSSSGWPQHF.

This chain links TRBV9 with TRBJ2-1, with a tentative D call TRBD2 (5 bases). Germline V gives CDR1 SGDLS, CDR2 YYNGEE. The CDR3 extends over 13 amino acids. V lost 2 bases and J 14 bases, leaving 17 bases between the germline ends. The CDR3, as DNA: TGTGCCAGCAGCGTGTCAGCCGGGGATGTCAAGTTCTTC. It translates to CASSVSAGDVKFF.

A note on this clone: Other DNA variants within this sample encode the same CDR3. The chain recombines TRBV5-1 with TRBJ1-6, with D unclear. V was pared by 1 base and J by 8 bases, with 10 bases between. This CDR3 comprises 14 residues. Germline V gene lookup returns CDR1 SGHRS and CDR2 YFSETQ. CDR3 DNA: TGCGCCAGCAGCTTGAGTGGAGGTGATTCACCCCTCCACTTT. It codes for CASSLSGGDSPLHF.

The rearrangement uses TRBV5-5 and TRBJ1-1; D is possibly TRBD1 (6 bases). The CDR3 loop spans 14 amino acids. CDR1 SGHKS and CDR2 YYEKEE come from the germline V gene (reference sequence). V lost 1 base and J lost 2, with 9 bases in between. The CDR3 region is CASSLRGGNTEAFF. For the CDR3, the DNA is TGTGCCAGCAGCTTGAGGGGGGGCAACACTGAAGCTTTCTTT.

The chain recombines TRBV11-2 with TRBJ2-5; 7 bases are shared with TRBD1. The germline V gene encodes CDR1 SGHAT and CDR2 FQNNGV. The CDR3 runs to 17 residues. J was trimmed by 4 bases and V by 1 base; bases with no gene match: 12. CDR3 residues: CASSLGGKGGKGETQYF. The CDR3 coding sequence is TGTGCCAGCAGCTTAGGGGGTAAAGGGGGCAAAGGAGAGACCCAGTACTTC.